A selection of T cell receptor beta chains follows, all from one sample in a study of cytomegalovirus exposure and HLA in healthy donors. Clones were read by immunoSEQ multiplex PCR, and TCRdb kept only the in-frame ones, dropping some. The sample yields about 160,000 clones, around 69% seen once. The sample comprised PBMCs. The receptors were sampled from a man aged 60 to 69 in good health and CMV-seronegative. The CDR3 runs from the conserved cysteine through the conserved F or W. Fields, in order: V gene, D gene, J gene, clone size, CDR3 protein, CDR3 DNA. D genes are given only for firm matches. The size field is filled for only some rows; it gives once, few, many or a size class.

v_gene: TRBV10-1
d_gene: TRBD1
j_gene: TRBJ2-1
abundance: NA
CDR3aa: CASSDITGQKSSYNEQFF
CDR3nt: TGCGCCAGCAGTGACATTACGGGACAGAAAAGCTCCTACAATGAGCAGTTCTTC

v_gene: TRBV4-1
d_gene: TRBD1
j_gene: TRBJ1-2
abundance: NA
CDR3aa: CASSQGTGWLGYTF
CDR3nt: TGCGCCAGCAGCCAAGGGACAGGGTGGTTGGGCTACACCTTC

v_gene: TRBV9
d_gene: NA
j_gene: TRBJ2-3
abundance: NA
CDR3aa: CASSLAGNTQYF
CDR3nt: TGTGCCAGCAGCCTCGCCGGGAATACGCAGTATTTT

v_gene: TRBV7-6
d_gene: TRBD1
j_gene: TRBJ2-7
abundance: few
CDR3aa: CASSGQGSEQYF
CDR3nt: TGTGCCAGCAGCGGACAGGGGAGCGAGCAGTACTTC

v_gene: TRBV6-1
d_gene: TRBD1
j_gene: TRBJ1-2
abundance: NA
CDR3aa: CASSEPGQGAGGYTF
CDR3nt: TGTGCCAGCAGTGAACCGGGACAGGGGGCGGGTGGCTACACCTTC

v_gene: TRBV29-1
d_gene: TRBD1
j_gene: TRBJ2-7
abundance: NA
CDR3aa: CSGGQGLYEQYF
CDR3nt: TGCAGCGGTGGACAGGGCCTCTACGAGCAGTACTTC

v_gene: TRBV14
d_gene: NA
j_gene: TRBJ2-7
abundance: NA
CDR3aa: CASSQFDGAYEQYF
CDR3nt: TGTGCCAGCAGCCAATTCGACGGGGCCTACGAGCAGTACTTC

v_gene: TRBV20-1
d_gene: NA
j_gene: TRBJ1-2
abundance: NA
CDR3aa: CSASVRSGYTF
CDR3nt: TGCAGTGCTAGTGTCAGGTCTGGCTACACCTTC

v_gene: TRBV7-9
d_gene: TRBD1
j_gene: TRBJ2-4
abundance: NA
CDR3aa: CSSSLKTTGEPPNIQYF
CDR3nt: TGTTCCAGCAGCTTAAAAACAACAGGGGAGCCTCCGAACATTCAGTACTTC

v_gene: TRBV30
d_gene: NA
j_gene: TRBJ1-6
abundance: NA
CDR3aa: CAWKIEAGGSPLHF
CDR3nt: TGTGCCTGGAAGATCGAGGCAGGAGGATCACCCCTCCACTTT

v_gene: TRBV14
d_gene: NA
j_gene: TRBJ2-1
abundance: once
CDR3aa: CASSEASYYNEQFF
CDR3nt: TGTGCCAGCAGCGAAGCGAGCTATTACAATGAGCAGTTCTTC

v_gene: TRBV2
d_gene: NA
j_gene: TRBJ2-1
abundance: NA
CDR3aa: CASMGGVVNEQFF
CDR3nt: TGTGCCAGCATGGGAGGAGTTGTCAATGAGCAGTTCTTC

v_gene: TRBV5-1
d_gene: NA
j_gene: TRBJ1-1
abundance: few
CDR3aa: CASSLSGIGDNAEAFF
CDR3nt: TGCGCCAGCAGCTTGAGTGGTATCGGGGACAATGCTGAAGCTTTCTTT

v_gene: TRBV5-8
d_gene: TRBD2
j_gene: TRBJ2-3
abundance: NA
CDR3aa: CASSGTSGIRGTDTQYF
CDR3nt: TGTGCCAGCAGCGGGACTAGCGGGATTCGGGGCACAGATACGCAGTATTTT

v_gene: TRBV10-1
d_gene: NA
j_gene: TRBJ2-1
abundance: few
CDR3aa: CASSESRGLIDNEQFF
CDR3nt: TGCGCCAGCAGTGAGTCGAGAGGACTAATCGACAATGAGCAGTTCTTC

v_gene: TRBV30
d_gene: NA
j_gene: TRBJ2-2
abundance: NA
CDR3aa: CAWRRENTGELFF
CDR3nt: TGTGCCTGGAGGAGGGAGAACACCGGGGAGCTGTTTTTT

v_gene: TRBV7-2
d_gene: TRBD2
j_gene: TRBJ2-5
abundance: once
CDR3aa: CASSLRPSGSRETQYF
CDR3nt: TGTGCCAGCAGCTTAAGGCCTAGCGGGAGTAGGGAGACCCAGTACTTC

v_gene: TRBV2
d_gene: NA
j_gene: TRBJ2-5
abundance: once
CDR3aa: CASSEGGGSRPDF
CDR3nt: TGCGCCAGCAGTGAAGGGGGAGGTAGCCGGCCAGACTTC

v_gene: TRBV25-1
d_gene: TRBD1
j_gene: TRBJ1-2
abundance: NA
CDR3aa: CASSDTGGGNYGYTF
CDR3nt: TGTGCCAGCAGTGATACAGGGGGCGGTAACTATGGCTACACCTTC

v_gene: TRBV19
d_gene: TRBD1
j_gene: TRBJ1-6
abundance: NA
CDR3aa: CASTDDRGNSPLHF
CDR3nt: TGTGCCAGTACCGACGACAGGGGTAATTCACCCCTCCACTTT

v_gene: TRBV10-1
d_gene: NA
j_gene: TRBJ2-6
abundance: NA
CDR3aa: CASSESMMGHLNSGANVLTF
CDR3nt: TGCGCCAGCAGTGAGTCTATGATGGGACATCTAAACTCTGGGGCCAACGTCCTGACTTTC

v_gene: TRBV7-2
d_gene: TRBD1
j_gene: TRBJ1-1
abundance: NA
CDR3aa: CASSYRDRNTEAFF
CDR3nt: TGTGCCAGCAGCTACCGGGACAGGAACACTGAAGCTTTCTTT

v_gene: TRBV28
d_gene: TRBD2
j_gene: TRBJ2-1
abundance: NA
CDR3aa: CASSSRVAGASMWDEQFF
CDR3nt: TGTGCCAGCAGCTCCCGGGTAGCGGGAGCGTCCATGTGGGATGAGCAGTTCTTC

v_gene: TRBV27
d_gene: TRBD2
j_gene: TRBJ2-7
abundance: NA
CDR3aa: CASSRLAEPYEQYF
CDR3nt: TGTGCCAGCAGTAGACTAGCGGAGCCCTACGAGCAGTACTTC

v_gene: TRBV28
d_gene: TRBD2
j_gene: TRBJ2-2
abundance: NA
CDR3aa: CASTVLRSGRGNTGELFF
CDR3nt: TGTGCCAGCACAGTTTTACGGAGCGGGAGGGGAAACACCGGGGAGCTGTTTTTT

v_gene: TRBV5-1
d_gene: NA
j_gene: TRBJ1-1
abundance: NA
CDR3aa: CASSLEYGLLNTEAFF
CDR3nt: TGCGCCAGCAGCTTGGAATACGGACTGCTGAACACTGAAGCTTTCTTT

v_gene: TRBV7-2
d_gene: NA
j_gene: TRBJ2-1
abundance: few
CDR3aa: CASSSGLDSSYNEQFF
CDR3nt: TGTGCCAGCAGCTCCGGACTCGATAGCTCATACAATGAGCAGTTCTTC

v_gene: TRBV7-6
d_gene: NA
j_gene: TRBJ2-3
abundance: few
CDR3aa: CASSEGVGRGDTQYF
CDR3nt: TGTGCCAGCAGCGAAGGGGTGGGCAGGGGAGATACGCAGTATTTT

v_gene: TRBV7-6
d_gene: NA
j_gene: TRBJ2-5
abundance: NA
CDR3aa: CASRQGILETQYF
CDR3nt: TGTGCCAGCAGGCAGGGAATCTTGGAGACCCAGTACTTC

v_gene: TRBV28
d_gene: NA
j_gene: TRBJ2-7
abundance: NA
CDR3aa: CASSSASYEQYF
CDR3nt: TGTGCCAGCAGCTCCGCGTCCTACGAGCAGTACTTC

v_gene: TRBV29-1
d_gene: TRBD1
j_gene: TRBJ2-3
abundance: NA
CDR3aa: CSAGNAGDRGSTDTQYF
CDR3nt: TGCAGCGCTGGCAATGCGGGTGACAGGGGAAGCACAGATACGCAGTATTTT

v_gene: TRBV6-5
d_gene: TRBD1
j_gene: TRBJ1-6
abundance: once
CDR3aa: CASSLDRDNSPLHF
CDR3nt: TGTGCCAGCAGCCTCGACAGGGACAATTCACCCCTCCACTTT

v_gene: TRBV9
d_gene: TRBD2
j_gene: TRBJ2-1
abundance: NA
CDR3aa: CASSLDSGDNEQFF
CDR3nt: TGTGCCAGCAGCCTAGATAGCGGGGACAATGAGCAGTTCTTC

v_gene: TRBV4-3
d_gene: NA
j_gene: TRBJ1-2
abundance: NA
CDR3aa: CASSQPTGYGYTF
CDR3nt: TGCGCCAGCAGCCAACCGACTGGCTATGGCTACACCTTC

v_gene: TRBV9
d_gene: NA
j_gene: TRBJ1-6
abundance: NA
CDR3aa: CASSPGSRPLHF
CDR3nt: TGTGCCAGCAGCCCCGGGTCAAGACCCCTCCACTTT

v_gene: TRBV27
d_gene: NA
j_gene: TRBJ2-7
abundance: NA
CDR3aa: CASSASGRGPYEQYF
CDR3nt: TGTGCCAGCTCCGCCTCCGGGAGGGGGCCATACGAGCAGTACTTC

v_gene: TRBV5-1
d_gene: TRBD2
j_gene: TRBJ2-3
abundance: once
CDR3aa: CASSLRTSGGDTQYF
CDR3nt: TGCGCCAGCAGCCTGAGGACTAGCGGGGGAGATACGCAGTATTTT

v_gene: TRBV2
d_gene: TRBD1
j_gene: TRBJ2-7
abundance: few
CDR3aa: CASSEDRSYEQYF
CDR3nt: TGTGCCAGCAGTGAGGACAGGTCCTACGAGCAGTACTTC

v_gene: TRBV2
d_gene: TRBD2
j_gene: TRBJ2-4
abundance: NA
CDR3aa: CASSEGTSRAKNIQYF
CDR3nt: TGTGCCAGCAGTGAAGGGACTAGCAGAGCCAAAAACATTCAGTACTTC

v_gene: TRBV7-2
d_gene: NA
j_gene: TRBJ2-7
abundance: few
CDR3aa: CASSPSNYEQYF
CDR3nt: TGTGCCAGCAGCCCATCTAACTACGAGCAGTACTTC

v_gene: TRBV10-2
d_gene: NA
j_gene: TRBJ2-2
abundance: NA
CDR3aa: CASSEGSGINTGELFF
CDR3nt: TGCGCCAGCAGTGAAGGTAGCGGCATAAACACCGGGGAGCTGTTTTTT